The 8 T cell receptor beta chains given below trace back to one sample, sequenced in a study of blood T cell repertoires in COVID-19. Profiled with immunoSEQ multiplex PCR; TCRdb holds only in-frame clones, not every one. The data contain some 100,000 clones, 85% to 90% of them seen just once; the ten biggest clones take up about 2%. The specimen was peripheral blood. All receptors derive from a man in his fifties or sixties with COVID-19, enrolled during active disease.

V gene TRBV5-1 combines with J gene TRBJ2-1; 11 positions match TRBD2. The germline V gene encodes CDR1 SGHRS and CDR2 YFSETQ. The J segment lost 8 bases and the V segment lost 2 bases, leaving 9 bases of the junction unmatched. This CDR3 contains 16 residues. CDR3 DNA: TGCGCCAGCAGCTTAACTAGCGGGGGCGCTACTTATGAGCAGTTCTTC. Translated, it gives CASSLTSGGATYEQFF.

V and J are TRBV6-5 and TRBJ1-2; TRBD1 matches at 10 bases. Germline values: CDR1 MNHEY, CDR2 SVGAGI. There are 15 residues in the CDR3. Trimming took 4 bases from V and 6 from J; bases not matched to a gene: 8. In DNA, the CDR3 is TGTGCCAGCAGTTTCGCGCCCGACAGGGGGCATGGCTACACCTTC. Amino acid sequence: CASSFAPDRGHGYTF.

This clone was seen a single time. The chain couples TRBV7-3 to TRBJ2-3; D uncertain. V lost 1 base to trimming and J lost 7 bases, with 15 bases between them. The germline V gene has CDR1 SGHTA and CDR2 FQGTGA. CDR3 length: 15 residues. CDR3 bases: TGTGCCAGCAGCTTAATGGTCGGCGGTGCAAATACGCAGTATTTT. Residues: CASSLMVGGANTQYF.

The chain uses TRBV12-3 or TRBV12-4 and TRBJ2-7; 7 nucleotides line up with TRBD1. Trimming removed 3 bases from V and 3 bases from J; junction bases left unmatched: 2. There are 13 residues in the CDR3. The chain's CDR3 is CASSFRDSYEQYF. The CDR3 coding sequence is TGTGCCAGCAGTTTCAGGGACAGCTACGAGCAGTACTTC.

This clone was detected only once. The chain is built from TRBV5-1 and TRBJ1-4; D perhaps matches TRBD1 (5 bases). Trimming removed 5 bases at V and 6 bases at J, with 11 bases between. CDR1 is SGHRS, CDR2 YFSETQ, per germline. The CDR3 length is 13 residues. CDR3 sequence reads: CASRGTGDEKLFF. As DNA, the CDR3 is TGCGCCAGCAGAGGAACGGGGGATGAAAAACTGTTTTTT.

V and J are TRBV4-1 and TRBJ2-7, with a tentative D call TRBD1 (6 bases). V was trimmed by 1 base and J by 3 bases, leaving 16 bases between them. Per the germline V gene, CDR1 is MGHRA and CDR2 is YSYEKL. This CDR3 contains 16 residues. Here the CDR3 DNA reads TGCGCCAGCAGCCAAGTAATAACCAGGGGCGGCTACGAGCAGTACTTC. Protein product: CASSQVITRGGYEQYF.

Note on this clone: A junction boundary mismatches the germline segment, possibly from a read error. The CDR3 loop is CASSLDVGEQVCKTNEKLFF. CDR3 nucleotide sequence: TGTGCTAGCAGCTTAGATGTGGGCGAGCAGGTTTGTAAAACTAATGAAAAACTGTTTTTT. V and J are TRBV7-7 and TRBJ1-4; D is ambiguous. CDR3 length: 20 amino acids. Germline CDR1 SSHAT, CDR2 FNYEAQ (reference sequence).

This clone has a single count. This chain joins TRBV4-2 and TRBJ1-1, with a possible D match to TRBD1 (6 bases). The V end was cut by 3 bases, the J end by 0 bases, with 14 bases between. This CDR3 comprises 16 residues. Germline values: CDR1 LGHNA, CDR2 YNFKEQ. CDR3 residues: CASSQTGQNMNTEAFF. CDR3 DNA sequence: TGTGCCAGCAGCCAGACTGGACAGAACATGAACACTGAAGCTTTCTTT.